This T cell receptor beta chain derives from a study of metastatic and nonmetastatic thyroid tumors. Overall study: Thyroid patients, malignant and benign, had repertoires compared across blood and tumor or nodule tissue. Study findings and constraints: Compared with benign nodules, malignant thyroid tumors were reported to have significantly higher TCR beta diversity in both blood and tumor.

In its sample, this clone was seen a few times. Its antigen is unidentified. The CDR3 sequence is 14 residues long. Per germline, CDR1 SNHLY and CDR2 FYNNEI. V lost 3 bases, J lost 6 bases, and 9 bases lay in between. All patients reached thyroid surgery having received no treatment beforehand. Original handling: A classifier of distant metastasis in papillary thyroid cancer was built from CDR3 differences (across clinicopathological groups). TCRdb re-called clones via MiXCR from the PCR reads. These V and J calls originate from TCRdb's pipeline instead of the authors' own analysis. The table has about 13,000 clones, about 22% seen once; the top ten hold roughly three fifths.

The rearrangement uses TRBV2 and TRBJ1-6, with D unclear. The sequencing input was blood. This receptor was identified in a male donor with papillary thyroid cancer or a benign thyroid nodule (not recorded which). Some clones in this sample may be carry-over from other donors' samples. CDR3 nucleotides: TGTGCCAGCAGTGACACACTGTCTAATTCACCCCTCCACTTT. Translating gives CASSDTLSNSPLHF. Full variable domain (outside the CDR3, taken from reference TRBV2 and TRBJ1-6): EPEVTQTPSHQVTQMGQEVILRCVPISNHLYFYWYRQILGQKVEFLVSFYNNEISEKSEIFDDQFSVERPDGSNFTLKIRSTKLEDSAMYFCASSDTLSNSPLHFGNGTRLTVT.